This passage covers 16 T cell receptor beta chains from one sample sequenced in a study of vaccination effects on CD4 cells after COVID-19. Data came from immunoSEQ multiplex PCR; TCRdb stores just in-frame clones and leaves some out. The sample holds about 38,000 clones, about two thirds seen once. Antigen-specific CD4+ T cells expanded by the ViraFEST assay with viral peptide pools were then sequenced. Isolating CD4+ T cells followed roughly ten days of culture. Vaccinated recipients, who were negative for nucleocapsid antibodies, had no history of SARS-CoV-2 infection. For these TCRs, the target antigens are not known. This material consisted of CD4+ T cells from PBMCs cultured with SARS-CoV-2 spike peptides, taken before COVID-19 vaccination. The receptors derive from a human donor who received a COVID-19 vaccine.

This chain links TRBV7-2 with TRBJ2-1; 8 nucleotides align to TRBD2. This CDR3 is 18 amino acids long. Looked up from germline, CDR1 is SGHTA and CDR2 is FQGNSA. Germline trimming cut 0 bases from V and 4 bases from J; bases unmatched to any gene: 11. The CDR3 sequence is CASSLAPGGGPKYNEQFF. In DNA form, the CDR3 reads TGTGCCAGCAGCTTAGCGCCTGGCGGGGGGCCCAAGTACAATGAGCAGTTCTTC.

V and J are TRBV6-5 and TRBJ1-3; unclear D gene. V was pared by 4 bases and J by 0 bases, with 13 bases between. CDR1 and CDR2 from the germline V gene are MNHEY and SVGAGI. This CDR3 is built from 16 residues. The CDR3 loop reads CASSSRMGFSGNTIYF. DNA for the CDR3: TGTGCCAGCAGTTCACGGATGGGGTTCTCTGGAAACACCATATATTTT.

The gene calls are TRBV25-1 and TRBJ2-1; the match to TRBD2 covers 15 bases. Germline CDR1 and CDR2: MGHDK and SYGVNS. V dropped 5 bases and J dropped 8; count of bases not matched to a gene: 7. This CDR3 contains 16 residues. DNA for the CDR3: TGTGCCAGCAGTCCGGGGACTAGCGGGAGGAGGTATGAGCAGTTCTTC. This gives the protein CASSPGTSGRRYEQFF.

V gene TRBV10-3 combines with J gene TRBJ2-3; weak D call: TRBD1 (6 bases). The CDR3 is made up of 15 amino acids. Germline V gene data show CDR1 as ENHRY and CDR2 as SYGVKD. The V end was cut by 4 bases, the J end by 3 bases, with 14 bases between. Here the CDR3 DNA reads TGTGCCATCAGTGCGCAGGGGTTGGGGACAGATACGCAGTATTTT. Its protein product is CAISAQGLGTDTQYF.

The J gene is TRBJ1-6, the V gene TRBV7-9; D remains ambiguous. Germline CDR1 is SEHNR and CDR2 is FQNEAQ (reference sequence). The length of the CDR3 is 15 residues. The V end lost 4 bases, the J end lost 11 bases, and 18 bases lay between the germline ends. The CDR3 sequence: CASSYYGRSAAPLHF. The DNA of the CDR3 is TGTGCCAGCAGCTACTACGGGAGGAGCGCGGCACCCCTCCACTTT.

The chain links TRBV29-1 to TRBJ1-2; D not resolved. This CDR3 spans 13 amino acids. CDR1 is SQVTM, CDR2 ANQGSEA, per germline. The V end was cut by 4 bases, the J end by 8 bases, with 17 bases between. CDR3 region: CSVVPLLREGYTF. The CDR3 DNA reads as TGCAGCGTTGTCCCCCTTCTAAGAGAGGGCTACACCTTC.

The rearrangement links TRBV6-1 to TRBJ1-1, with D hard to call. With 3 bases removed from V and 3 bases from J, the gap between germline ends came to 11 bases. The CDR3 is made up of 14 amino acids. Germline V gives CDR1 MNHNS, CDR2 SASEGT. CDR3 sequence (DNA): TGTGCCAGCAGTGAGGGGTTGTCATACACTGAAGCTTTCTTT. Its protein is CASSEGLSYTEAFF.

This clone has more than one count but fewer than ten. V and J are TRBV6-1 and TRBJ2-3, with D uncertain. This CDR3 region has 13 residues. Germline CDR1 is MNHNS and CDR2 is SASEGT. The V and J ends lost 5 bases and 3 bases respectively, with 9 bases between them. The DNA for the CDR3 is TGTGCCAGCAGTTCCCCCCTTACAGATACGCAGTATTTT. Translation gives CASSSPLTDTQYF.

This clone has more than one count but fewer than ten. The rearrangement links TRBV12-5 to TRBJ2-1; TRBD2 matches at 12 bases. The CDR3 is made up of 15 amino acids. The J segment lost 8 bases and the V segment lost 5 bases, leaving 7 bases of the junction unmatched. The germline CDR1 and CDR2 sequences are LGHNT and FRNRAP. The CDR3 protein is CASGPGLAGFDEQFF. In DNA form, the CDR3 reads TGTGCTAGTGGTCCCGGACTAGCGGGATTCGATGAGCAGTTCTTC.

The chain links TRBV5-5 to TRBJ2-1; D not resolved. The V gene's germline CDR1 is SGHKS and CDR2 YYEKEE (reference sequence). Trimming left V 0 bases short and J 0 bases short, with 7 bases between. The CDR3 length is 15 residues. DNA for the CDR3: TGTGCCAGCAGCTTGGCGCCAAACTCCTACAATGAGCAGTTCTTC. It encodes CASSLAPNSYNEQFF.

CDR3 DNA sequence: TGTGCCAGCAGCCATCGAGGGACCAAAAACATTCAGTACTTC. Protein product: CASSHRGTKNIQYF. The V gene is TRBV3-1 (or the pseudogene TRBV3-2), the J gene TRBJ2-4; weak D call: TRBD2 (5 bases). CDR1 is LGHDT, CDR2 YNNKEL, per germline (reference sequence). Trimming pared 3 bases from V and 2 bases from J, leaving 8 bases between. The CDR3 runs 14 residues.

The V gene is TRBV7-9, the J gene TRBJ2-5; D remains ambiguous. CDR1 is SEHNR, CDR2 FQNEAQ, per germline (reference sequence). The V and J ends lost 1 base and 1 base respectively, with 16 bases between them. The CDR3 runs 17 residues. The CDR3 loop reads CASSLGVMGVGQETQYF. The CDR3 nucleotides read TGTGCCAGCAGCTTAGGGGTAATGGGTGTGGGCCAAGAGACCCAGTACTTC.

The CDR3 region has the DNA TGTGCCAGCTCACCCTCACTAGAAGGCAATGAGCAGTTCTTC. Protein sequence: CASSPSLEGNEQFF. V gene TRBV18 combines with J gene TRBJ2-1, with a possible D match to TRBD2 (5 bases). Germline values: CDR1 KGHSH, CDR2 LQKENI. V lost 3 bases to trimming and J lost 6 bases, with 12 bases between them. This CDR3 spans 14 amino acids.

The chain recombines TRBV2 with TRBJ2-1; D possibly corresponds to TRBD2 (7 bases). V shed 2 bases and J shed 9 bases, with 11 bases lying between them. The CDR3 is 13 residues long. CDR1 and CDR2 (germline): SNHLY, FYNNEI. The CDR3 DNA is TGTGCCAGCAGTGAATCTAGGGGGGGTGAGCAGTTCTTC. It encodes CASSESRGGEQFF.

The chain uses TRBV5-4 and TRBJ2-1; 7 bases match TRBD1. This CDR3 contains 15 residues. Germline lookup yields CDR1 SGHNT and CDR2 YYREEE (reference sequence). The V gene end was trimmed by 4 bases and the J gene end by 5 bases; junction bases not matched to a gene: 9. The chain's CDR3 is CASSLETGRDNEQFF. CDR3 DNA: TGTGCCAGCAGCCTCGAGACAGGGAGAGACAATGAGCAGTTCTTC. The full variable domain, rest sourced from reference TRBV5-4 and TRBJ2-1, is ETGVTQSPTHLIKTRGQQVTLRCSSQSGHNTVSWYQQALGQGPQFIFQYYREEENGRGNFPPRFSGLQFPNYSSELNVNALELDDSALYLCASSLETGRDNEQFFGPGTRLTVL.

Only a few counts were recorded for this clone. The chain joins TRBV6-2 or TRBV6-3 to TRBJ1-1; tentative D call: TRBD1 (5 bases). The CDR3 sequence is 17 residues long. V lost 6 bases to trimming and J lost 3 bases, with 23 bases between them. Germline CDR1 MNHEY, CDR2 SVGEGT. CDR3 nucleotides: TGTGCCAGCAGCCCCGCCGGGACCGCGGAACCTTACACTGAAGCTTTCTTT. It is translated as CASSPAGTAEPYTEAFF.